The 10 T cell receptor beta chains in this list originate from one sample, sequenced in a study of regulatory T cells in long-lasting Graves disease. CDR3 regions were amplified by Arm-PCR using iRepertoire HTBI primers to build TCR beta libraries. Each CDR3 protein gets one entry after TCRdb re-called the multiplex PCR reads with MiXCR. The data show roughly 320,000 distinct CDR3 sequences, with 15% to 20% seen just once and just under 30% held by the top ten. The time point denotes: newly diagnosed GD, antithyroid drugs for less than 3 months. RNA isolated from PBMCs was used to make the TCR library. The sample was also reused in another study, on T cells in Graves' hyperthyroidism and ophthalmopathy.

The specimen was peripheral blood mononuclear cells (PBMCs), collected at new diagnosis, from a patient treated with antithyroid drugs. These receptors all stem from a man aged 40-49 years with Graves disease.

This clonotype was detected a few times. A much larger clone lies a single base off, so this may be a read error. This chain connects TRBV2 to TRBJ1-3; D gene uncertain. The germline CDR1 and CDR2 sequences are SNHLY and FYNNEI. CDR3 length equals 13 residues. The CDR3: CASANSLGDTIYF. In DNA, the CDR3 is TGTGCCTCTGCGAACAGCCTTGGAGACACCATATATTTT. The full variable domain, completed using reference TRBV2 and TRBJ1-3, is EPEVTQTPSHQVTQMGQEVILRCVPISNHLYFYWYRQILGQKVEFLVSFYNNEISEKSEIFDDQFSVERPDGSNFTLKIRSTKLEDSAMYFCASANSLGDTIYFGEGSWLTVV.

This clonotype appeared many times. The rearrangement links TRBV20-1 to TRBJ2-2; TRBD1 aligns across 9 bases. The V and J ends lost 1 base and 3 bases, in that order; junction bases with no gene match: 0. The CDR3 sequence is 14 residues long. Germline assignment: CDR1 DFQATT and CDR2 SNEGSKA (reference sequence). In nucleotides, the CDR3 is TGCAGTGCTAGAGGACAGGGGGACACCGGGGAGCTGTTTTTT. This encodes CSARGQGDTGELFF.

The genes are TRBV4-3 and TRBJ1-1, with D possibly being TRBD1 (5 bases). The CDR3 sequence is 15 residues long. Germline loops: CDR1 LGHNA, CDR2 YSLEER. V was cut by 0 bases and J by 4 bases, with 12 bases left in between. This chain's CDR3 is CASSQDKGTGTEAFF. The CDR3 DNA sequence: TGCGCCAGCAGCCAAGATAAGGGGACGGGCACTGAAGCTTTCTTT.

This clonotype was counted ten times or more. The chain is built from TRBV2 and TRBJ2-7; D uncertain. The germline gives CDR1 SNHLY, CDR2 FYNNEI. This CDR3 has 14 residues. Trimming took 6 bases from V and 6 from J, leaving 18 bases between them. The CDR3: CASRGFVGAPEQYF. The CDR3, as DNA: TGTGCCAGCAGAGGATTTGTAGGAGCTCCCGAGCAGTACTTC.

The chain is built from TRBV20-1 and TRBJ1-5; 7 nucleotides match TRBD1. This CDR3 is built from 14 residues. Trimming took 4 bases from V and 0 from J; bases not matched to a gene: 3. Germline V gene sequence: CDR1 DFQATT, CDR2 SNEGSKA (reference sequence). CDR3: CSAMTGSSNQPQHF. The CDR3 bases are TGCAGTGCTATGACAGGGAGTAGCAATCAGCCCCAGCATTTT.

Many counts were recorded for this clonotype. This chain connects TRBV2 to TRBJ2-3; 8 bases align to TRBD1. The CDR3 covers 17 residues. Germline values: CDR1 SNHLY, CDR2 FYNNEI. The junction had 13 bases not matched to a gene; V was cut back by 7 bases and J by 1 base. CDR3 nucleotide sequence: TGTGCCAGCACCAGGCAACGGTTGACAGGGGGCACAGATACGCAGTATTTT. This encodes CASTRQRLTGGTDTQYF. The full variable domain, rest sourced from reference TRBV2 and TRBJ2-3, is EPEVTQTPSHQVTQMGQEVILRCVPISNHLYFYWYRQILGQKVEFLVSFYNNEISEKSEIFDDQFSVERPDGSNFTLKIRSTKLEDSAMYFCASTRQRLTGGTDTQYFGPGTRLTVL.

This chain connects TRBV4-3 to TRBJ1-3; D is uncertain. Per the germline V gene, CDR1 is LGHNA and CDR2 is YSLEER. This CDR3 contains 18 residues. V shed 1 base and J shed 3 bases, with 19 bases lying between them. CDR3 region: CASSQGYAGVAHGNTIYF. The CDR3 nucleotides read TGCGCCAGCAGCCAAGGATACGCCGGGGTCGCGCATGGAAACACCATATATTTT.

This clonotype was detected ten times or more. The chain joins TRBV5-1 to TRBJ1-1, with D possibly being TRBD1 (5 bases). Between the trimmed V and J ends, which lost 0 bases and 9 bases, there was a span of 12 bases. Germline V CDR1 and CDR2: SGHRS, YFSETQ. There are 13 residues in the CDR3. CDR3 DNA: TGCGCCAGCAGCTTGGGCGGGGGGGACCAAGCTTTCTTT. Amino acid sequence: CASSLGGGDQAFF.

Many counts were recorded for this clonotype. The chain uses TRBV6-2 or TRBV6-3 and TRBJ2-2; 7 bases fit TRBD2. With V trimmed by 0 bases and J by 6 bases, 10 bases remained unmatched. There are 17 residues in the CDR3. Germline V gene sequence: CDR1 MNHEY, CDR2 SVGEGT. As DNA, the CDR3 is TGTGCCAGCAGTTACTCGTCGCTGGGGGGGGATTCCGGGGAGCTGTTTTTT. Amino acids: CASSYSSLGGDSGELFF.

This clonotype was seen at least ten times. J is TRBJ2-5 and V is TRBV5-5; D ambiguous. In germline, CDR1 is SGHKS, CDR2 YYEKEE (reference sequence). The CDR3 extends over 14 amino acids. Trimming removed 5 bases at V and 5 bases at J, with 16 bases between. This CDR3 is CASRPPTQVETQYF. DNA of the CDR3: TGTGCCAGCAGACCCCCGACCCAGGTGGAGACCCAGTACTTC.